The clone carrying this TCR beta chain was counted between two and nine times. A library of TCRbeta sequences, prepared with unique molecular identifiers, was generated. TCRdb itself ran the PCR reads through MiXCR, one entry per CDR3 protein. The sample consists of about 340,000 distinct CDR3 sequences, 15% to 20% of them appearing once. This entry belongs to a study of T-cell reconstitution after alpha-beta-depleted transplantation in children. This CDR3 contains 14 residues. Germline lookup yields CDR1 LGHNA and CDR2 YSLEER. V shed 1 base and J shed 4 bases, with 9 bases lying between them. This TCR derives from a male patient between 2 and 10 years old who had a stem cell transplant for acute lymphoblastic leukemia, so the T cells may come from the graft donor. The input for sequencing was PBMCs, mostly from graft donor cells, taken 360 days after TCRalphabeta/CD19-depleted stem cell transplant. V and J are TRBV4-3 and TRBJ2-3; no definite D call. CDR3 DNA sequence: TGCGCCAGCAGCCAAGTTTCCAGCGCAGATACGCAGTATTTT. It codes for CASSQVSSADTQYF.